This TCR beta chain was sequenced during a study of regulatory T cells in long-lasting Graves disease. About the study: New Graves' disease cases had less than 3 months of antithyroid drugs.

Details on this clonotype: A much larger clonotype is one base distant, so this may be a read error.

The time point denotes: newly diagnosed GD, antithyroid drugs for less than 3 months. From PBMCs, RNA was extracted and then used to make the TCR library. Relying on iRepertoire HTBI primers and Arm-PCR of CDR3 regions, the team built TCR beta libraries. TCRdb itself ran the multiplex PCR reads through MiXCR, one entry per CDR3 protein. Altogether about 450,000 distinct CDR3 sequences are present, roughly 15% being singletons, with the ten largest covering around 10%. V gave up 7 bases and J gave up 1 base; unmatched junction bases: 6. The germline gives CDR1 LNHDA, CDR2 SQIVND (reference sequence). There are 14 residues in the CDR3. The same sample was also studied in work on T cells in Graves' hyperthyroidism and ophthalmopathy.

This chain joins TRBV19 and TRBJ1-1; 7 nucleotides agree with TRBD1. This sample comprised peripheral blood mononuclear cells (PBMCs), obtained at new diagnosis, from a patient treated with antithyroid drugs. This clonotype was obtained from a woman in her thirties with Graves disease. The CDR3 DNA is TGTGCCAGTACCGCGTCAGGGGGGAACACTGAAGCTTTCTTT. Amino acids: CASTASGGNTEAFF.